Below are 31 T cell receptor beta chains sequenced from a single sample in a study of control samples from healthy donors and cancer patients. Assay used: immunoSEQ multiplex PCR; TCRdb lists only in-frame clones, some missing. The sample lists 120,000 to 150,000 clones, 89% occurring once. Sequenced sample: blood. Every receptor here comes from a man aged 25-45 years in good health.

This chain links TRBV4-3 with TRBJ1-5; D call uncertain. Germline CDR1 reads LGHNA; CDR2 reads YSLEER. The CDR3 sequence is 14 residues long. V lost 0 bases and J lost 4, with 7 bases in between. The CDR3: CASSQETGNQPQHF. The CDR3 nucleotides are TGCGCCAGCAGCCAAGAAACGGGTAATCAGCCCCAGCATTTT.

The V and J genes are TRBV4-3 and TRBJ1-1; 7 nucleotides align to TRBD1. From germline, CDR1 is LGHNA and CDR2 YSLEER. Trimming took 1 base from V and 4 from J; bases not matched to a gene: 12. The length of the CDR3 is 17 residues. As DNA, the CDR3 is TGCGCCAGCAGCCAAGCTCCACCCGGGACAGAGAGCACTGAAGCTTTCTTT. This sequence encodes CASSQAPPGTESTEAFF.

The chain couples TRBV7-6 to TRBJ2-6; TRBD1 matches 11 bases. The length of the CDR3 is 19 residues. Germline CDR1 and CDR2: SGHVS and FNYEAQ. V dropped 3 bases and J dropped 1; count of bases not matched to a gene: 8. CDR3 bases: TGTGCCAGCAGCTTCTTAGGCGGGACAGGGGGATCTGGGGCCAACGTCCTGACTTTC. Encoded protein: CASSFLGGTGGSGANVLTF. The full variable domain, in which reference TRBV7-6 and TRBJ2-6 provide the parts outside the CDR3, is GAGVSQSPRYKVTKRGQDVALRCDPISGHVSLYWYRQALGQGPEFLTYFNYEAQQDKSGLPNDRFSAERPEGSISTLTIQRTEQRDSAMYRCASSFLGGTGGSGANVLTFGAGSRLTVL.

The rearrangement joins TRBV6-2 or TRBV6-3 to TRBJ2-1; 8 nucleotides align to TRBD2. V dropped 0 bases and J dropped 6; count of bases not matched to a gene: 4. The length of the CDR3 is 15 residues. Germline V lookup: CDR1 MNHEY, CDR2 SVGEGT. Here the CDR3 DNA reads TGTGCCAGCAGTTACTCCGGGGGGGCCGCCAATGAGCAGTTCTTC. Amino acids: CASSYSGGAANEQFF.

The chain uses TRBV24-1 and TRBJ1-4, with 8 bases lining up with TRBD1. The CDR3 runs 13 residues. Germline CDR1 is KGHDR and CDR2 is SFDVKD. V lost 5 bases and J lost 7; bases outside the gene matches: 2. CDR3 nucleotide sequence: TGTGCCACCAGTGGCGGACAGGGTGAAAAACTGTTTTTT. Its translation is CATSGGQGEKLFF.

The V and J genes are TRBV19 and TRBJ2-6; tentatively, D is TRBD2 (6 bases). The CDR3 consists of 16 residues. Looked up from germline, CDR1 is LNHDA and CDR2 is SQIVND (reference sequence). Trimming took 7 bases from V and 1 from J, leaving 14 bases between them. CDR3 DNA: TGTGCCAGTACCAAAAGCGGGTCGTCTGGGGCCAACGTCCTGACTTTC. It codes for CASTKSGSSGANVLTF.

This CDR3 reads CASSGRDRGNEKLFF. CDR3 bases: TGTGCCAGCAGCGGAAGGGACAGGGGAAATGAAAAACTGTTTTTT. The chain has TRBV9 and TRBJ1-4; 10 bases agree with TRBD1. This CDR3 is built from 15 residues. The trim removed 3 bases at V and 5 bases at J, leaving 4 bases unmatched. CDR1 and CDR2 (germline): SGDLS, YYNGEE.

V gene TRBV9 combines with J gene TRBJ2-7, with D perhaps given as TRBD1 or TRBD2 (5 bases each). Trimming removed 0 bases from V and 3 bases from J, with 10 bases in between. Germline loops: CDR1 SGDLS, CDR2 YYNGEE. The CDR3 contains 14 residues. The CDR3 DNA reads TGTGCCAGCAGCGTAGCGGGGACCGGCTACGAGCAGTACTTC. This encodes CASSVAGTGYEQYF.

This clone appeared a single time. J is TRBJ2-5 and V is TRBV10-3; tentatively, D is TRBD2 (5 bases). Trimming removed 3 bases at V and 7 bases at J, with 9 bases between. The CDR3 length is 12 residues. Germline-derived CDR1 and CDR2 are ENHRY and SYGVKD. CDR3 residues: CAISDTRGTQYF. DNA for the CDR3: TGTGCCATCAGTGATACACGGGGGACCCAGTACTTC.

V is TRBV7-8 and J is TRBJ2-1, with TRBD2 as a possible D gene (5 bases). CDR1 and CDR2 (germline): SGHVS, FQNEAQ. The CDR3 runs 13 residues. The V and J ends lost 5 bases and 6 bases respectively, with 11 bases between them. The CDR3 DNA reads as TGTGCCAGCAGCCCCGGACTTCTCAATGAGCAGTTCTTC. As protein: CASSPGLLNEQFF.

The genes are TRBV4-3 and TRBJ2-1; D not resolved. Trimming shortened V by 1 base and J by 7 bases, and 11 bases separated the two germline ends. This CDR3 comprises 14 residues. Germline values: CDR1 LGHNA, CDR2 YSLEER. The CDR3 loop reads CASSQGVGGNEQFF. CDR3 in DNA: TGCGCCAGCAGCCAAGGGGTGGGTGGAAATGAGCAGTTCTTC.

The CDR3 sequence: CASSLSRDREAYEQYF. The CDR3 DNA reads TGTGCCAGCAGCTTATCCCGGGACAGGGAGGCCTACGAGCAGTACTTC. The chain uses TRBV7-6 and TRBJ2-7; the match to TRBD1 covers 9 bases. Losses at the gene ends were 2 bases for V and 2 bases for J; bases not matched to a gene: 7. The germline CDR1 and CDR2 sequences are SGHVS and FNYEAQ. This CDR3 spans 16 amino acids.

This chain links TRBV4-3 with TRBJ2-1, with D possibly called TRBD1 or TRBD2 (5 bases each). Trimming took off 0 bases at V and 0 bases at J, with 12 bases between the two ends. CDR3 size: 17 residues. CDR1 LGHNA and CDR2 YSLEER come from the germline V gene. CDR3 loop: CASSQEPGDLSYNEQFF. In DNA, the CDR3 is TGCGCCAGCAGCCAAGAGCCCGGGGACCTCTCCTACAATGAGCAGTTCTTC.

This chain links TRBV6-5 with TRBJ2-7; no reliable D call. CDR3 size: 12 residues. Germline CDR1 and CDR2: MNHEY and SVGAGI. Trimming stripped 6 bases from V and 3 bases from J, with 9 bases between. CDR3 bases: TGTGCCAGCAGAACCTTTTACTACGAGCAGTACTTC. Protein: CASRTFYYEQYF.

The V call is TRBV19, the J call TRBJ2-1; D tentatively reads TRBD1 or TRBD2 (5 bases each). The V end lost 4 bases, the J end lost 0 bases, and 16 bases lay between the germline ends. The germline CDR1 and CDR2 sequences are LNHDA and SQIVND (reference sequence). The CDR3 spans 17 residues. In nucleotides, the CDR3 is TGTGCCAGTAGTACTTATGGGGACGTAAGCTCCTACAATGAGCAGTTCTTC. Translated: CASSTYGDVSSYNEQFF.

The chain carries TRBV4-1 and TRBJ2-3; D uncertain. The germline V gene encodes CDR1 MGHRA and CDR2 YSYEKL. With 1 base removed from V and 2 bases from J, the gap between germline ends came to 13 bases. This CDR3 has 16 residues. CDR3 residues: CASSQGGYPVTDTQYF. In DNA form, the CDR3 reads TGCGCCAGCAGCCAAGGAGGCTACCCGGTCACAGATACGCAGTATTTT.

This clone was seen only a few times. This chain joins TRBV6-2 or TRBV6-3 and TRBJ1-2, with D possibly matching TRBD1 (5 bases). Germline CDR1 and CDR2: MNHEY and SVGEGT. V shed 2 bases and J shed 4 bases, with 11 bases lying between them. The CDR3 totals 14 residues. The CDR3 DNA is TGTGCCAGCAGTTACCTCGGACAAAGCTATGGCTACACCTTC. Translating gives CASSYLGQSYGYTF.

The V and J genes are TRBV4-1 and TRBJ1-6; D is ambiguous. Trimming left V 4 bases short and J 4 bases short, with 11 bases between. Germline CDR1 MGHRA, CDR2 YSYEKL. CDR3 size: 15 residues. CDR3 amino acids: CASSRAAFYNSPLHF. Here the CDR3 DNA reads TGCGCCAGCAGCCGGGCGGCTTTTTATAATTCACCCCTCCACTTT.

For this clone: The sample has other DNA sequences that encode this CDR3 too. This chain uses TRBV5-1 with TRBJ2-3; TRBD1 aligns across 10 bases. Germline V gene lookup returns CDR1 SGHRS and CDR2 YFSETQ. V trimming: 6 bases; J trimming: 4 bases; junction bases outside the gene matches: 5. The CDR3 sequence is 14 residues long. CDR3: CASKTGGGADTQYF. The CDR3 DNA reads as TGCGCCAGCAAGACAGGGGGCGGCGCAGATACGCAGTATTTT.

The CDR3 loop reads CATPGRINQPQHF. The CDR3 region has the DNA TGTGCCACCCCGGGACGGATAAATCAGCCCCAGCATTTT. The genes are TRBV24-1 and TRBJ1-5, with a weak D call TRBD1 (5 bases). Germline lookup yields CDR1 KGHDR and CDR2 SFDVKD. This CDR3 contains 13 residues. The V end lost 9 bases, the J end lost 4 bases, and 12 bases lay between the germline ends.

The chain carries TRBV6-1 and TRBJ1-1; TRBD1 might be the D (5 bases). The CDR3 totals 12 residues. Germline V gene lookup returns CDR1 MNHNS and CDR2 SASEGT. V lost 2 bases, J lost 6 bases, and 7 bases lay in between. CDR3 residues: CASSEIGAEAFF. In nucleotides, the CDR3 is TGTGCCAGCAGTGAAATAGGGGCTGAAGCTTTCTTT.

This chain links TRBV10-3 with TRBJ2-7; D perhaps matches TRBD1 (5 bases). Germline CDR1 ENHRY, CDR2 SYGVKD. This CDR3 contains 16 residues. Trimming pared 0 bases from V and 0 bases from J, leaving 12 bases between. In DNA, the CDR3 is TGTGCCATCAGTGAGTCTAACAGGCGAGGCTCCTACGAGCAGTACTTC. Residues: CAISESNRRGSYEQYF.

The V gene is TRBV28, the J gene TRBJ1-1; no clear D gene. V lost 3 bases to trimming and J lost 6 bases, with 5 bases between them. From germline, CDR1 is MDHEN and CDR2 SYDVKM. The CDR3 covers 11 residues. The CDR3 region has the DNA TGTGCCAGCAGTTTGGGGTCTGAAGCTTTCTTT. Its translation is CASSLGSEAFF.

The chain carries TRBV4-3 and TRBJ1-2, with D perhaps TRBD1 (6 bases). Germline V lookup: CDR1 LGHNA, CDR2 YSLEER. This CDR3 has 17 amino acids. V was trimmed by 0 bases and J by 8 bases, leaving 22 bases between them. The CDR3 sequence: CASSQETGPGDKRGYTF. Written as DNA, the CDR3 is TGCGCCAGCAGCCAAGAAACGGGGCCAGGGGATAAGCGGGGCTACACCTTC.

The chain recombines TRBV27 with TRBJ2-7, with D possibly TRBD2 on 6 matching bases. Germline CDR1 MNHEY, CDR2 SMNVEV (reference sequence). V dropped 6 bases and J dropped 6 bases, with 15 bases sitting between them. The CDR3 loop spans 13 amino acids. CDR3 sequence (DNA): TGTGCCAGCAGCTTGACTAGGACAACCGAGCAGTACTTC. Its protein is CASSLTRTTEQYF.

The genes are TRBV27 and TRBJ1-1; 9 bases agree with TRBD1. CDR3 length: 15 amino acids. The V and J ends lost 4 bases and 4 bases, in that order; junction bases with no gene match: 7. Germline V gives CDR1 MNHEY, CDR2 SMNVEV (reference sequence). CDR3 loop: CASSSITGGITEAFF. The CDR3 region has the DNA TGTGCCAGCAGTTCCATCACAGGGGGCATCACTGAAGCTTTCTTT.

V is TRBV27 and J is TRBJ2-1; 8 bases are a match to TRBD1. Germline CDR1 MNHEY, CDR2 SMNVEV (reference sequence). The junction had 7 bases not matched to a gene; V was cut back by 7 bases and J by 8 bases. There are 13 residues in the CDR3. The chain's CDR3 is CASMDRVADEQFF. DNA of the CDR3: TGTGCCAGCATGGACAGGGTTGCCGATGAGCAGTTCTTC.

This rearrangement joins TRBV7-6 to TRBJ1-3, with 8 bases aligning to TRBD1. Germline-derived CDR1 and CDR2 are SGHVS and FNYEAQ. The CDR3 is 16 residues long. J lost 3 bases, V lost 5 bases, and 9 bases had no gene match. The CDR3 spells CASSPGQGEVGNTIYF. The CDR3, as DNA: TGTGCCAGCAGCCCTGGACAGGGCGAAGTTGGAAACACCATATATTTT.

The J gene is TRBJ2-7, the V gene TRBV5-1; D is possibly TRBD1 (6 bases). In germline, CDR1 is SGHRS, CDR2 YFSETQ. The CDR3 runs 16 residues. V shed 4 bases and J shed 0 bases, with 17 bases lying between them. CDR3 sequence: CASSPRPDSSSYEQYF. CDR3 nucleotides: TGCGCCAGCAGCCCCAGGCCGGACAGCAGCTCCTACGAGCAGTACTTC.

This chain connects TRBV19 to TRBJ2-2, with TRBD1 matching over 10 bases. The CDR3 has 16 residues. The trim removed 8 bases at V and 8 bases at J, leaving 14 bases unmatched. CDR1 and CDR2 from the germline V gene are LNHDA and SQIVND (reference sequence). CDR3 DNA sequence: TGTGCCAGTTTACCCAGGACAGGGGGGAGATTAGGGGAGCTGTTTTTT. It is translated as CASLPRTGGRLGELFF. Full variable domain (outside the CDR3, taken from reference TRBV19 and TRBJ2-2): DGGITQSPKYLFRKEGQNVTLSCEQNLNHDAMYWYRQDPGQGLRLIYYSQIVNDFQKGDIAEGYSVSREKKESFPLTVTSAQKNPTAFYLCASLPRTGGRLGELFFGEGSRLTVL.

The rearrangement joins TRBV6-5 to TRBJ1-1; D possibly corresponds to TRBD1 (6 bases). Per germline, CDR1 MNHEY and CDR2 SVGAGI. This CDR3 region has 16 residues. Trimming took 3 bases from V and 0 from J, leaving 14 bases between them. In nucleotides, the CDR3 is TGTGCCAGCAGTTATTTCCGAGGGGGTATGAACACTGAAGCTTTCTTT. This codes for CASSYFRGGMNTEAFF.